Shown below are 31 T cell receptor beta chains from a single sample sequenced in a study of blood T cell repertoires in COVID-19. Clones were read by immunoSEQ multiplex PCR, and TCRdb kept only the in-frame ones, dropping some. The data contain around 100,000 clones, 88% of them singletons. Sequencing input: peripheral blood. All receptors derive from a woman in her 70s who had recovered from COVID-19.

The rearrangement joins TRBV4-2 to TRBJ1-3; possibly TRBD1 for D (6 bases). V lost 1 base, J lost 5 bases, and 18 bases lay in between. CDR1 is LGHNA and CDR2 is YNFKEQ in the germline V gene. The CDR3 contains 17 residues. Here the CDR3 reads CASSQASYTGSRNTIYF. DNA for the CDR3: TGTGCCAGCAGCCAAGCAAGCTATACAGGGTCTAGAAACACCATATATTTT.

The CDR3 DNA reads TGCAGTGCTAGGGGTCCGGGGGAAGCTTTCTTT. Its protein is CSARGPGEAFF. The chain combines TRBV20-1 with TRBJ1-1; no clear D. Looked up from germline, CDR1 is DFQATT and CDR2 is SNEGSKA (reference sequence). The V gene lost 3 bases and the J gene lost 8 bases, with 10 bases spanning the gap. The CDR3 covers 11 residues.

This rearrangement joins TRBV6-6 to TRBJ2-3, with D tentatively TRBD2 (5 bases). Trimming removed 3 bases at V and 10 bases at J, with 11 bases between. The CDR3 totals 12 residues. Germline V gene sequence: CDR1 MNHNY, CDR2 SVGAGI (reference sequence). The CDR3 DNA reads TGTGCCAGCAGTTATATCGGGGTCCCGCAGTATTTT. Translated, it gives CASSYIGVPQYF.

The chain links TRBV28 to TRBJ1-5; a possible D gene is TRBD1 (5 bases). Trimming left V 3 bases short and J 6 bases short, with 18 bases between. This CDR3 has 16 residues. CDR1 is MDHEN, CDR2 SYDVKM, per germline. This chain's CDR3 is CASSFLAWGEGQPQHF. The CDR3 DNA sequence: TGTGCCAGCAGTTTTCTCGCGTGGGGGGAAGGTCAGCCCCAGCATTTT.

The rearrangement joins TRBV7-3 to TRBJ2-5; perhaps TRBD1 as D (5 bases). This CDR3 contains 12 residues. Germline CDR1 is SGHTA and CDR2 is FQGTGA. V was shortened by 5 bases and J by 5 bases, with 9 bases between the two germline ends. DNA for the CDR3: TGTGCCAGCAGCGGGTCAGGGGAGACCCAGTACTTC. Protein product: CASSGSGETQYF.

The chain combines TRBV11-2 with TRBJ2-2; 14 bases line up with TRBD2. Germline CDR1 is SGHAT and CDR2 is FQNNGV. With 4 bases clipped from V and 9 bases from J, the junction kept 7 bases outside the gene matches. The CDR3 has 16 amino acids. DNA for the CDR3: TGTGCCAGCAGCTCCGGTGGGACTAGCGGGGGCCGGGAGCTGTTTTTT. Translating it yields CASSSGGTSGGRELFF. The complete variable domain, with remaining parts taken from reference TRBV11-2 and TRBJ2-2, reads EAGVAQSPRYKIIEKRQSVAFWCNPISGHATLYWYQQILGQGPKLLIQFQNNGVVDDSQLPKDRFSAERLKGVDSTLKIQPAKLEDSAVYLCASSSGGTSGGRELFFGEGSRLTVL.

CDR3 sequence: CASSQDGGGFGEKLFF. The CDR3 nucleotides are TGTGCCAGCAGCCAAGATGGGGGGGGATTTGGTGAAAAACTGTTTTTT. The chain combines TRBV3-1 (or the pseudogene TRBV3-2) with TRBJ1-4, with D possibly TRBD1 on 5 matching bases. The CDR3 is 16 amino acids. V was shortened by 0 bases and J by 7 bases, with 15 bases between the two germline ends. Germline V lookup: CDR1 LGHDT, CDR2 YNNKEL (reference sequence).

The chain employs TRBV6-6 and TRBJ2-7, with 8 positions matching TRBD1. This CDR3 has 14 amino acids. V lost 7 bases to trimming and J lost 0 bases; unmatched junction nucleotides: 5. Germline V gene lookup returns CDR1 MNHNY and CDR2 SVGAGI (reference sequence). CDR3 residues: CASTPGQGSYEQYF. CDR3 nucleotides: TGTGCCAGCACCCCCGGACAGGGCTCCTACGAGCAGTACTTC.

The CDR3 sequence: CASSLFRRGSYNEQFF. The CDR3 DNA reads TGTGCCAGCAGCTTATTCCGGCGGGGGAGCTACAATGAGCAGTTCTTC. The chain has TRBV7-3 and TRBJ2-1, with 7 bases lining up with TRBD2. Germline V lookup: CDR1 SGHTA, CDR2 FQGTGA. CDR3 size: 16 residues. Germline trimming cut 2 bases from V and 3 bases from J; bases unmatched to any gene: 7.

CDR3 amino acids: CASSPGQTMNTEAFF. As DNA, the CDR3 is TGTGCCAGCTCACCGGGGCAGACCATGAACACTGAAGCTTTCTTT. The chain recombines TRBV18 with TRBJ1-1; weak D call: TRBD1 (5 bases). The length of the CDR3 is 15 residues. Trimming took 3 bases from V and 0 from J, leaving 11 bases between them. The germline gives CDR1 KGHSH, CDR2 LQKENI.

This clone was counted between two and nine times. The chain carries TRBV7-7 and TRBJ2-2; tentative D call: TRBD2 (5 bases). The CDR3 consists of 16 residues. The V end was cut by 4 bases, the J end by 5 bases, with 17 bases between. The germline CDR1 and CDR2 sequences are SSHAT and FNYEAQ (reference sequence). CDR3 residues: CASSSRTGIETGELFF. As DNA, the CDR3 is TGTGCCAGCAGCTCCCGGACTGGGATAGAAACCGGGGAGCTGTTTTTT.

In nucleotides, the CDR3 is TGTGCCAGCTCACCTGGGACAGGGAAACGCGAGCAGTACTTC. Its protein is CASSPGTGKREQYF. V gene TRBV18 combines with J gene TRBJ2-7, with 9 bases identical to TRBD1. This CDR3 is 14 amino acids long. Germline lookup yields CDR1 KGHSH and CDR2 LQKENI. With 3 bases clipped from V and 6 bases from J, the junction kept 6 bases outside the gene matches.

The rearrangement links TRBV27 to TRBJ1-1; D is unclear. This CDR3 is built from 16 residues. Looked up from germline, CDR1 is MNHEY and CDR2 is SMNVEV (reference sequence). V lost 6 bases and J lost 4, with 21 bases in between. The CDR3 DNA reads as TGTGCCAGCAGCGGAGGGCGGCCAACTTTCGGCACTGAAGCTTTCTTT. It is translated as CASSGGRPTFGTEAFF.

The chain joins TRBV5-1 to TRBJ2-1, with TRBD2 matching 12 bases. V lost 0 bases to trimming and J lost 2 bases; unmatched junction nucleotides: 6. The CDR3 consists of 18 residues. Per the germline V gene, CDR1 is SGHRS and CDR2 is YFSETQ. As DNA, the CDR3 is TGCGCCAGCAGCTTGGGAGCTAGCGGGAGGGCTACCTACAATGAGCAGTTCTTC. It codes for CASSLGASGRATYNEQFF.

The J gene is TRBJ1-5, the V gene TRBV29-1; no definite D call. Germline CDR1 reads SQVTM; CDR2 reads ANQGSEA. The V end was cut by 6 bases, the J end by 0 bases, with 12 bases between. This CDR3 contains 14 residues. The CDR3 sequence is CSVATESSNQPQHF. As DNA, the CDR3 is TGCAGCGTAGCTACAGAAAGTAGCAATCAGCCCCAGCATTTT.

V usage is TRBV5-1 and J usage is TRBJ2-2; the D gene is possibly TRBD1 (6 bases). This CDR3 is built from 15 residues. Germline CDR1 is SGHRS and CDR2 is YFSETQ. Trimming removed 4 bases at V and 0 bases at J, with 10 bases between. The CDR3 nucleotides read TGCGCCAGCAGCCCGGGACACCCGAACACCGGGGAGCTGTTTTTT. Encoded protein: CASSPGHPNTGELFF.

The J gene is TRBJ2-3, the V gene TRBV29-1, with 9 bases lining up with TRBD2. Germline V lookup: CDR1 SQVTM, CDR2 ANQGSEA. CDR3 size: 15 residues. J was trimmed by 2 bases and V by 6 bases; bases with no gene match: 9. CDR3 in amino acids: CSVSGTSSSTDTQYF. CDR3 coding DNA: TGCAGCGTGTCCGGGACTAGCAGCTCCACAGATACGCAGTATTTT.

The V and J genes are TRBV5-1 and TRBJ1-6; D is perhaps TRBD1 (5 bases). V lost 5 bases, J lost 10 bases, and 19 bases lay in between. CDR1 and CDR2 (germline): SGHRS, YFSETQ. This CDR3 has 15 residues. CDR3 sequence: CASSSRGREGSPLHF. As DNA, the CDR3 is TGCGCCAGCAGTTCTAGGGGCAGGGAAGGGTCACCCCTCCACTTT.

This clone occurred a few times. This chain uses TRBV4-2 with TRBJ2-2; the match to TRBD1 covers 7 bases. Germline CDR1 is LGHNA and CDR2 is YNFKEQ. Trimming cost V 1 base and J 6 bases; bases outside gene matches: 5. The CDR3 extends over 15 amino acids. CDR3 protein: CASSQVKGAAGELFF. For the CDR3, the DNA is TGTGCCAGCAGCCAAGTAAAGGGGGCTGCCGGGGAGCTGTTTTTT.

The chain couples TRBV18 to TRBJ1-6; the match to TRBD1 covers 8 bases. Per germline, CDR1 KGHSH and CDR2 LQKENI. After removal of 3 bases from V and 6 bases from J, the junction contained 4 bases not matched to a gene. CDR3 length: 15 amino acids. The CDR3 region is CASSPGTGRNSPLHF. In DNA form, the CDR3 reads TGTGCCAGCTCACCCGGGACAGGTCGTAATTCACCCCTCCACTTT.

The chain is built from TRBV7-9 and TRBJ1-6; D is uncertain. Trimming cost V 6 bases and J 7 bases, with 4 bases left between them. Germline CDR1 SEHNR, CDR2 FQNEAQ (reference sequence). The CDR3 extends over 11 amino acids. In DNA form, the CDR3 reads TGTGCCAGCAGTCAGAATTCACCCCTCCACTTT. Translated, it gives CASSQNSPLHF.

A few counts support this clone. This chain connects TRBV28 to TRBJ2-2; TRBD2 matches at 7 bases. The CDR3 extends over 15 amino acids. The germline gives CDR1 MDHEN, CDR2 SYDVKM. The V segment lost 6 bases and the J segment 6 bases; nucleotides outside the gene matches: 10. CDR3 sequence reads: CASSLEGLPPGELFF. The CDR3 DNA is TGTGCCAGCAGCCTAGAGGGACTACCCCCCGGGGAGCTGTTTTTT.

This chain links TRBV28 with TRBJ2-2, with TRBD1 matching over 7 bases. The germline CDR1 and CDR2 sequences are MDHEN and SYDVKM. Unmatched junction bases numbered 2, after V lost 3 bases and J lost 1 base. The CDR3 length is 15 residues. Here the CDR3 DNA reads TGTGCCAGCAGTTTGCGGACAGGGAACACCGGGGAGCTGTTTTTT. Its protein product is CASSLRTGNTGELFF.

This rearrangement joins TRBV30 to TRBJ2-7; 10 bases fit TRBD1. The ends lost 2 bases at V and 2 bases at J; junction bases unmatched: 9. CDR1 GTSNPN and CDR2 SVGIG come from the germline V gene (reference sequence). The CDR3 loop spans 16 amino acids. Here the CDR3 reads CAWSPSPGTGAYEQYF. The CDR3 coding sequence is TGTGCCTGGAGTCCTTCTCCCGGGACAGGGGCCTACGAGCAGTACTTC.

The chain carries TRBV24-1 and TRBJ1-1; D not resolved. From germline, CDR1 is KGHDR and CDR2 SFDVKD. This CDR3 spans 13 amino acids. Trimming left V 5 bases short and J 1 base short, with 7 bases between. The CDR3 DNA is TGTGCCACCAGTGCACACAAGAACACTGAAGCTTTCTTT. Its protein product is CATSAHKNTEAFF.

This chain joins TRBV11-2 and TRBJ2-1, with D possibly TRBD2 on 5 matching bases. Deletions cut 5 bases from V and 8 bases from J, with 16 bases between. Germline assignment: CDR1 SGHAT and CDR2 FQNNGV. CDR3 length: 14 residues. The CDR3 reads CASSPNPLGDEQFF. CDR3 nucleotide sequence: TGTGCCAGCAGCCCCAACCCACTAGGCGATGAGCAGTTCTTC.

This rearrangement joins TRBV5-8 to TRBJ1-6; no clear D gene. Trimming cost V 1 base and J 1 base, with 6 bases left between them. CDR1 is SGHTS, CDR2 YDEGEE, per germline. The CDR3 totals 15 residues. The CDR3 here is CASSLRASYNSPLHF. DNA of the CDR3: TGTGCCAGCAGCTTGCGTGCGTCCTATAATTCACCCCTCCACTTT.

CDR3 nucleotides: TGTGCCAGCAGTGAAGACGGGACAGGGGGAACCTACGAGCAGTACTTC. Protein product: CASSEDGTGGTYEQYF. This chain connects TRBV2 to TRBJ2-7; 11 nucleotides line up with TRBD1. The ends lost 1 base at V and 2 bases at J; junction bases unmatched: 4. This CDR3 has 16 residues. Germline-derived CDR1 and CDR2 are SNHLY and FYNNEI.

For the CDR3, the DNA is TGTGCCAGCAGCTTTAGCGGGAGGGAGCAGTTCTTC. This sequence encodes CASSFSGREQFF. The chain employs TRBV7-8 and TRBJ2-1; the match to TRBD2 covers 10 bases. There are 12 residues in the CDR3. J lost 10 bases, V lost 3 bases, and 0 bases had no gene match. Germline V gene data show CDR1 as SGHVS and CDR2 as FQNEAQ.

To note about this clone: One end of the junction varies from germline; a read error may be responsible. CDR3 loop: CASSLGEGYRGRGEVFF. In DNA form, the CDR3 reads TGTGCCAGCAGCCTTGGGGAAGGGTACAGGGGGCGCGGTGAGGTTTTCTTC. The chain is built from TRBV3-1 (or the pseudogene TRBV3-2) and TRBJ2-7, with 9 nucleotides matching TRBD1. This CDR3 region has 17 residues. Per germline, CDR1 LGHDT and CDR2 YNNKEL (reference sequence).

The chain employs TRBV19 and TRBJ2-6; the D gene is possibly TRBD1 (5 bases). The V gene lost 4 bases and the J gene lost 0 bases, with 10 bases spanning the gap. This CDR3 comprises 16 residues. The germline V gene encodes CDR1 LNHDA and CDR2 SQIVND (reference sequence). The CDR3 nucleotides are TGTGCCAGTAGTACCGGACATCTCTCTGGGGCCAACGTCCTGACTTTC. Translation: CASSTGHLSGANVLTF.